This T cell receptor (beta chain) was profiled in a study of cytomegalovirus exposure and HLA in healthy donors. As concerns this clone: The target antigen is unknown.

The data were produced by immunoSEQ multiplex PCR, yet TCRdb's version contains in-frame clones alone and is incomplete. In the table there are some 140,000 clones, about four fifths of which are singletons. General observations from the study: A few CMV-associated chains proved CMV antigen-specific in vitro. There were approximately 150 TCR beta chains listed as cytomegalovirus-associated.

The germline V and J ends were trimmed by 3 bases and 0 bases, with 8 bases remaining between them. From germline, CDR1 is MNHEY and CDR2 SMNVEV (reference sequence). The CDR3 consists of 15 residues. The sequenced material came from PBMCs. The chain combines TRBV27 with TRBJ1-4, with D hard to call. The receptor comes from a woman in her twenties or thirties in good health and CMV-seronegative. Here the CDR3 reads CASSFSRTTNEKLFF. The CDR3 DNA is TGTGCCAGCAGTTTTTCGCGGACAACTAATGAAAAACTGTTTTTT.